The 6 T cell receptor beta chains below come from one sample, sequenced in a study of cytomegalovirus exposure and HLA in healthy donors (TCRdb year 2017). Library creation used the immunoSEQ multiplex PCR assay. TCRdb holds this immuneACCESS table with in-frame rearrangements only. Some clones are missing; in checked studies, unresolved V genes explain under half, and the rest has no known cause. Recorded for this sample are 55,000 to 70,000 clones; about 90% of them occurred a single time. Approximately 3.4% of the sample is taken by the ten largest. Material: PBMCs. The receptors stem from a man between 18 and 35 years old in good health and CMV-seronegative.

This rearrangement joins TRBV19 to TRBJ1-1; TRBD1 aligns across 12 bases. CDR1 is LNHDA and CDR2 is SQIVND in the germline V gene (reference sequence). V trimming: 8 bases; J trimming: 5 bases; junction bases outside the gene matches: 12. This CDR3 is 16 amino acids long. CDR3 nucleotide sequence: TGTGCCAGTGGGACAGGGGGCGAAAAAGCCCCAACTGAAGCTTTCTTT. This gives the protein CASGTGGEKAPTEAFF.

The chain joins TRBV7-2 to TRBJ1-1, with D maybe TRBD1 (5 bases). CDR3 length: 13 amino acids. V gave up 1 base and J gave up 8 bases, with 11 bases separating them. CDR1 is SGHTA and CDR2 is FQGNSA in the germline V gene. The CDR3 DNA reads TGTGCCAGCAGCTTAGGACAGACCTCCGAAGCTTTCTTT. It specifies CASSLGQTSEAFF.

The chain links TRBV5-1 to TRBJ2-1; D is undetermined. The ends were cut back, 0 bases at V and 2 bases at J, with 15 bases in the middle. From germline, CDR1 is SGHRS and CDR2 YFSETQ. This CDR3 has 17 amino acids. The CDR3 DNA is TGCGCCAGCAGCTTGGGGTTTTCACTAACAACCTACAATGAGCAGTTCTTC. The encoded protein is CASSLGFSLTTYNEQFF. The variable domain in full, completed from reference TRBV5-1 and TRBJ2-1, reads KAGVTQTPRYLIKTRGQQVTLSCSPISGHRSVSWYQQTPGQGLQFLFEYFSETQRNKGNFPGRFSGRQFSNSRSEMNVSTLELGDSALYLCASSLGFSLTTYNEQFFGPGTRLTVL.

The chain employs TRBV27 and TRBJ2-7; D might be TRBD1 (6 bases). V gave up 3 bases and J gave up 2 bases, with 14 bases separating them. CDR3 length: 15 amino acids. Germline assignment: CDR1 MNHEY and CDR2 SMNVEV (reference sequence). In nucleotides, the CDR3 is TGTGCCAGCAGTTTCACAGGGCAGACAACCTACGAGCAGTACTTC. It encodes CASSFTGQTTYEQYF.

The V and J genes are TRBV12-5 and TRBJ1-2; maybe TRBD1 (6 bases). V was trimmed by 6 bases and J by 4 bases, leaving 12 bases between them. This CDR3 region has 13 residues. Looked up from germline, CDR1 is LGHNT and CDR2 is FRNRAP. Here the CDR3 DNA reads TGTGCTAGTGGCTCAACAGGGACCTATGGCTACACCTTC. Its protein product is CASGSTGTYGYTF.

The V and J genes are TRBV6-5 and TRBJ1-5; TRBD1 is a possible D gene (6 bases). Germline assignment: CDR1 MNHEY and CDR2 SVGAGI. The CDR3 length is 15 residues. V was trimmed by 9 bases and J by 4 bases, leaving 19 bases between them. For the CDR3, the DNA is TGTGCCAGTGCCAAGAGGGACACCTTTAATCAGCCCCAGCATTTT. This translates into CASAKRDTFNQPQHF.